This T cell receptor beta chain was profiled in a study of siplizumab effects on memory and regulatory T cells. Study conclusions and caveats: Siplizumab cultures yielded proliferating Tregs whose suppressive function was not confirmed. Contribution to the alloresponse seemed major for naive T cells, which also seemed more diverse than memory cells.

Comment on this clone: Its specificity is unknown.

Method: immunoSEQ multiplex PCR; TCRdb's copy keeps in-frame clones and lacks some. The sample has about 100,000 clones, 85% to 95% seen once. The CDR3 is 12 residues long. Germline assignment: CDR1 SGHTS and CDR2 YDEGEE. V shed 3 bases and J shed 6 bases, with 10 bases lying between them. The clonotype comes from a human donor in good health. This chain uses TRBV5-8 with TRBJ2-7; no firm D call. The sequenced sample consisted of non-Treg CD4+ T cells sorted from blood. Here the CDR3 reads CASSSRSSEQYF. CDR3 nucleotides: TGTGCCAGCAGCTCCCGATCATCCGAGCAGTACTTC.